Below, 19 T cell receptor beta chains from the same sample are listed, as sequenced in a study of vaccination and CD4 T cells after COVID-19. Regarding treatment: approximately 10-day PBMC culture with coronavirus spike peptide pools or control peptides (ViraFEST assay). The antigens these receptors bind are not known. The Oncomine TCR Beta short-read assay sequenced DNA from cultured CD4+ T cells. Using its own MiXCR run on the PCR reads, TCRdb lists one record per CDR3 protein. The profile shows around 17,000 distinct CDR3 sequences, over 45% of them singletons. Input material: CD4+ T cells from blood, cultured in vitro. Receptors originate from a human donor who had recovered from COVID-19.

The J gene is TRBJ1-4, the V gene TRBV7-9; D gene uncertain. The germline V gene has CDR1 SEHNR and CDR2 FQNEAQ (reference sequence). There are 16 residues in the CDR3. V lost 5 bases, J lost 8 bases, and 21 bases lay in between. CDR3 region: CASSPRDGQRPEKLFF. The CDR3 region has the DNA TGTGCCAGCAGCCCCCGTGACGGTCAGCGCCCAGAAAAACTGTTTTTT.

This rearrangement joins TRBV11-2 to TRBJ2-2, with 7 positions matching TRBD1. V shed 6 bases and J 5 bases; nucleotides not matched to a gene: 6. Per germline, CDR1 SGHAT and CDR2 FQNNGV. The CDR3 has 14 residues. CDR3: CASRPNRGTGELFF. In DNA, the CDR3 is TGTGCCAGCAGACCAAACAGGGGAACCGGGGAGCTGTTTTTT.

CDR3 bases: TGTGCCAGCAGTTACGAAGGAACCCCTGTGAACACTGAAGCTTTCTTT. Its translation: CASSYEGTPVNTEAFF. The rearrangement joins TRBV6-5 to TRBJ1-1; D not certain. V lost 2 bases to trimming and J lost 0 bases, with 13 bases between them. The CDR3 is made up of 16 amino acids. In germline, CDR1 is MNHEY, CDR2 SVGAGI.

In its sample, this clonotype was seen a few times. V gene TRBV4-2 combines with J gene TRBJ1-5; D uncertain. V was clipped by 5 bases and J by 1 base, with 9 bases between them. The germline gives CDR1 LGHNA, CDR2 YNFKEQ. The CDR3 covers 14 residues. CDR3 sequence (DNA): TGTGCCAGCAGCGACGCGACGAGCAATCAGCCCCAGCATTTT. It encodes CASSDATSNQPQHF.

This clonotype was detected a few times. The rearrangement joins TRBV2 to TRBJ2-5, with 9 nucleotides matching TRBD1. The germline CDR1 and CDR2 sequences are SNHLY and FYNNEI. The CDR3 totals 15 residues. Unmatched junction bases numbered 5, after V lost 4 bases and J lost 2 bases. Here the CDR3 reads CASSGRQGGQETQYF. The CDR3 coding sequence is TGTGCCAGCAGTGGGAGACAGGGGGGACAAGAGACCCAGTACTTC. The whole variable domain, remainder taken from reference TRBV2 and TRBJ2-5, is EPEVTQTPSHQVTQMGQEVILRCVPISNHLYFYWYRQILGQKVEFLVSFYNNEISEKSEIFDDQFSVERPDGSNFTLKIRSTKLEDSAMYFCASSGRQGGQETQYFGPGTRLLVL.

V and J are TRBV4-1 and TRBJ2-7; 9 nucleotides line up with TRBD2. The V gene's germline CDR1 is MGHRA and CDR2 YSYEKL. With 3 bases clipped from V and 0 bases from J, the junction kept 12 bases outside the gene matches. This CDR3 region has 18 residues. The CDR3 reads CASSQRASGTVSSYEQYF. The CDR3 DNA is TGCGCCAGCAGCCAGCGGGCTAGCGGGACCGTAAGCTCCTACGAGCAGTACTTC.

The rearrangement joins TRBV5-4 to TRBJ2-1; the D gene is possibly TRBD2 (5 bases). Trimming pared 0 bases from V and 1 base from J, leaving 8 bases between. This CDR3 has 15 residues. Per the germline V gene, CDR1 is SGHNT and CDR2 is YYREEE (reference sequence). CDR3 nucleotide sequence: TGTGCCAGCAGCTTGGGCAGCGGATCCTACAATGAGCAGTTCTTC. Translated: CASSLGSGSYNEQFF.

The V gene is TRBV3-1, the J gene TRBJ1-6, with D perhaps TRBD1 (6 bases). Germline V CDR1 and CDR2: LGHDT, YNNKEL (reference sequence). Deletions cut 2 bases from V and 10 bases from J, with 12 bases between. This CDR3 has 14 residues. CDR3 bases: TGTGCCAGCAGCCAATCAGGGGTAGGGTCACCCCTCCACTTT. Translating gives CASSQSGVGSPLHF. Looking up the rest from reference TRBV3-1 and TRBJ1-6 gives the full variable domain: DTAVSQTPKYLVTQMGNDKSIKCEQNLGHDTMYWYKQDSKKFLKIMFSYNNKELIINETVPNRFSPKSPDKAHLNLHINSLELGDSAVYFCASSQSGVGSPLHFGNGTRLTVT.

There are a few counts of this clonotype. As DNA, the CDR3 is TGTGCCAGCAGTTACGACCCGGGGTTCAACACTGAAGCTTTCTTT. Encoded protein: CASSYDPGFNTEAFF. The rearrangement links TRBV6-5 to TRBJ1-1; D is ambiguous. CDR3 length equals 15 residues. CDR1 MNHEY and CDR2 SVGAGI come from the germline V gene. Trimming removed 2 bases at V and 2 bases at J, with 12 bases between.

There are a few counts of this clonotype. The chain links TRBV10-2 to TRBJ1-1; 7 positions match TRBD1. Germline CDR1 and CDR2: WSHSY and SAAADI. CDR3 length equals 13 residues. J gave up 3 bases and V 10 bases, and 8 bases lay outside the gene matches. CDR3 in DNA: TGCGCCACCAAGAAGCAGGGGGACACTGAAGCTTTCTTT. This sequence encodes CATKKQGDTEAFF.

The gene calls are TRBV14 and TRBJ2-7, with D perhaps matching TRBD2 (5 bases). Looked up from germline, CDR1 is SGHDN and CDR2 is FVKESK. This CDR3 comprises 13 residues. V was cut by 2 bases and J by 5 bases, with 10 bases left in between. For the CDR3, the DNA is TGTGCCAGCAGCCAATATCGAGCGGACGAGCAGTACTTC. Amino acids: CASSQYRADEQYF.

The chain carries TRBV7-2 and TRBJ2-7, with no clear D. Germline V CDR1 and CDR2: SGHTA, FQGNSA. Trimming left V 1 base short and J 0 bases short, with 10 bases between. The length of the CDR3 is 15 residues. CDR3 residues: CASSLDPLPSYEQYF. CDR3 bases: TGTGCCAGCAGCTTAGACCCACTGCCCTCCTACGAGCAGTACTTC.

The chain recombines TRBV23-1 with TRBJ2-7; possibly TRBD1 for D (5 bases). TRBV23-1 is flagged as an ORF with uncertain function. The CDR3 length is 13 residues. V lost 1 base and J lost 4, with 8 bases in between. The CDR3 bases are TGCGCCAGCAGTCAATATCAGGGTTACGAGCAGTACTTC. Protein: CASSQYQGYEQYF.

This chain connects TRBV23-1 to TRBJ2-7, with 8 bases identical to TRBD1. TRBV23-1 is given ORF status, its function remaining uncertain. After removal of 11 bases from V and 5 bases from J, the junction contained 20 bases not matched to a gene. The length of the CDR3 is 16 residues. The CDR3 DNA reads as TGCGCCTGCCCCATCACCCTAGGGACAGGTTTTCACGAGCAGTACTTC. This translates into CACPITLGTGFHEQYF.

This clonotype was seen once. This chain links TRBV5-1 with TRBJ1-2, with D perhaps TRBD1 (5 bases). The V and J ends lost 2 bases and 6 bases respectively, with 14 bases between them. The CDR3 extends over 14 amino acids. CDR1 SGHRS and CDR2 YFSETQ come from the germline V gene. The CDR3 region has the DNA TGCGCCAGCAGCTTAGAGGGGCAAAAGGATGGCTACACCTTC. Translating it yields CASSLEGQKDGYTF.

The chain combines TRBV27 with TRBJ2-3; no reliable D call. The germline V gene has CDR1 MNHEY and CDR2 SMNVEV (reference sequence). CDR3 length equals 15 residues. V lost 3 bases, J lost 0 bases, and 10 bases lay in between. CDR3 nucleotide sequence: TGTGCCAGCAGTTTCGAGAGACCTAGCACAGATACGCAGTATTTT. This translates into CASSFERPSTDTQYF.

The rearrangement joins TRBV30 to TRBJ1-1, with D possibly TRBD1 on 6 matching bases. The CDR3 runs 14 residues. The V and J ends lost 6 bases and 7 bases respectively, with 21 bases between them. Germline values: CDR1 GTSNPN, CDR2 SVGIG (reference sequence). CDR3 DNA sequence: TGTGCCTGCCCCGGGGACACACTGCTCATTGAAGCTTTCTTT. Its protein is CACPGDTLLIEAFF.

V and J are TRBV2 and TRBJ2-5; D gene uncertain. V was cut by 9 bases and J by 1 base, with 6 bases left in between. Germline V lookup: CDR1 SNHLY, CDR2 FYNNEI. The CDR3 spans 11 residues. The CDR3 spells CASLLQETQYF. In nucleotides, the CDR3 is TGTGCCAGTCTCCTCCAAGAGACCCAGTACTTC.

The chain couples TRBV20-1 to TRBJ1-3; D gene uncertain. CDR1 is DFQATT and CDR2 is SNEGSKA in the germline V gene (reference sequence). V shed 5 bases and J shed 4 bases, with 15 bases lying between them. The CDR3 consists of 14 residues. CDR3 DNA: TGCAGTGCTCTTGGGCATTATAACGGAAACACCATATATTTT. As protein: CSALGHYNGNTIYF.